The rows below give T cell receptor beta chains drawn from one sample of a study of blood T cell repertoires in COVID-19. The method was immunoSEQ multiplex PCR; TCRdb's version includes in-frame clones alone and lacks a portion of them. The sample carries fewer than 80,000 clones, about 73% recorded once. Material for sequencing was peripheral blood. These receptors came from a man between 60 and 70 years old with acute or convalescent COVID-19. The CDR3 runs from the conserved cysteine through the conserved F or W. Each record gives: CDR3 protein, CDR3 DNA, J gene, V gene, clone size, CDR3 length, D gene. D genes are given only for firm matches. Some rows mark clone size as missing; the rest say once, few, many or name a class of expanded clone.

CDR3: CASSFQGTEAFF
DNA: TGTGCCAGCAGCTTTCAGGGGACTGAAGCTTTCTTT
J: TRBJ1-1
V: TRBV5-6
size: many
length: 12
D: .

CDR3: CASSHTENTEAFF
DNA: TGTGCCAGCAGTCATACAGAGAACACTGAAGCTTTCTTT
J: TRBJ1-1
V: TRBV12-3/TRBV12-4
size: .
length: 13
D: .

CDR3: CASSLQGDGEKLFF
DNA: TGCGCCAGCAGCCTGCAGGGCGATGGCGAAAAACTGTTTTTT
J: TRBJ1-4
V: TRBV4-1
size: once
length: 14
D: .

CDR3: CASSQRESGNTIYF
DNA: TGCGCCAGCAGCCAAAGGGAGTCCGGAAACACCATATATTTT
J: TRBJ1-3
V: TRBV4-1
size: few
length: 14
D: .

CDR3: CASSQAGGPANTEAFF
DNA: TGCGCCAGCAGCCAAGCGGGGGGACCGGCCAACACTGAAGCTTTCTTT
J: TRBJ1-1
V: TRBV5-1
size: .
length: 16
D: .

CDR3: CASSLVGGGNTDTQYF
DNA: TGTGCCAGCAGCTTGGTTGGCGGGGGGAACACAGATACGCAGTATTTT
J: TRBJ2-3
V: TRBV5-6
size: .
length: 16
D: TRBD2

CDR3: CASGHLRGEAFF
DNA: TGTGCCAGCGGACACCTGCGGGGTGAAGCTTTCTTT
J: TRBJ1-1
V: TRBV6-5
size: .
length: 12
D: .

CDR3: CASSPRRGDDTEAFF
DNA: TGTGCCAGCAGTCCACGACGAGGCGATGACACTGAAGCTTTCTTT
J: TRBJ1-1
V: TRBV2
size: .
length: 15
D: .

CDR3: CASSQVRGGYTF
DNA: TGTGCCAGCAGCCAAGTCCGAGGAGGCTACACCTTC
J: TRBJ1-2
V: TRBV3-1/TRBV3-2
size: few
length: 12
D: .

CDR3: CASSRPLRDRASYEQYF
DNA: TGTGCCAGCAGTAGACCCCTTCGGGACAGGGCCTCCTACGAGCAGTACTTC
J: TRBJ2-7
V: TRBV28
size: .
length: 17
D: TRBD1

CDR3: CASSLMQGAEDTQYF
DNA: TGTGCCAGCTCACTTATGCAAGGAGCAGAAGATACGCAGTATTTT
J: TRBJ2-3
V: TRBV18
size: .
length: 15
D: .

CDR3: CASSFSLAGARSYEQYF
DNA: TGTGCCAGCAGTTTTTCACTAGCGGGAGCCCGCTCCTACGAGCAGTACTTC
J: TRBJ2-7
V: TRBV27
size: many
length: 17
D: TRBD2

CDR3: CSVRGGYEQYF
DNA: TGCAGTGTTAGGGGCGGGTACGAGCAGTACTTC
J: TRBJ2-7
V: TRBV20-1
size: few
length: 11
D: .

CDR3: CASSSARETSGQETQYF
DNA: TGTGCCAGCAGCTCCGCTCGGGAGACTAGCGGCCAAGAGACCCAGTACTTC
J: TRBJ2-5
V: TRBV7-2
size: .
length: 17
D: TRBD2

CDR3: CASSQGIEVRPDYGYTF
DNA: TGTGCCAGCAGCCAAGGAATCGAGGTCCGGCCCGACTATGGCTACACCTTC
J: TRBJ1-2
V: TRBV3-1/TRBV3-2
size: .
length: 17
D: .

CDR3: CASSFGGYVSGANVLTF
DNA: TGTGCCAGCAGCTTTGGGGGCTATGTTTCTGGGGCCAACGTCCTGACTTTC
J: TRBJ2-6
V: TRBV5-6
size: .
length: 17
D: .

CDR3: CASADRDYGYTF
DNA: TGTGCCAGTGCGGACAGGGACTATGGCTACACCTTC
J: TRBJ1-2
V: TRBV19
size: .
length: 12
D: TRBD1

CDR3: CASIQGTTNEKLFF
DNA: TGCGCCAGCATTCAGGGGACAACTAATGAAAAACTGTTTTTT
J: TRBJ1-4
V: TRBV10-1
size: .
length: 14
D: .

CDR3: CASSTGSSGANVLTF
DNA: TGTGCCAGTAGCACAGGGAGCTCTGGGGCCAACGTCCTGACTTTC
J: TRBJ2-6
V: TRBV19
size: .
length: 15
D: .

CDR3: CASSLWAPSGDNEQFF
DNA: TGTGCCAGCAGTTTATGGGCTCCTAGCGGGGACAATGAGCAGTTCTTC
J: TRBJ2-1
V: TRBV28
size: .
length: 16
D: TRBD2

CDR3: CASSPVAGIADTQYF
DNA: TGTGCCAGCTCACCCGTAGCGGGGATCGCAGATACGCAGTATTTT
J: TRBJ2-3
V: TRBV18
size: .
length: 15
D: TRBD2

CDR3: CASSVAGNTEAFF
DNA: TGTGCCAGCAGCGTAGCGGGGAACACTGAAGCTTTCTTT
J: TRBJ1-1
V: TRBV9
size: .
length: 13
D: .